This T cell receptor (beta chain) stems from a study of neoadjuvant nivolumab and ipilimumab in lung cancer. This CDR3 comprises 13 residues. Some clones are missing from TCRdb's copy, which holds only in-frame ones; the method was immunoSEQ multiplex PCR. The table lists fewer than 4,500 clones, over 60% of them singletons, with 10% to 15% in the top ten. Regarding this clone: Its specificity is not known.

General study results and limits: From pretherapy to surgery, tumor richness and clonality rose with dual therapy. Pretherapy blood TCR richness correlated positively with resected tumor richness.

The receptor was derived from an adult with non-small cell lung cancer. The rearrangement links TRBV12-2 to TRBJ2-3. TRBV12-2 is a pseudogene. This specimen consisted of adjacent normal lung tissue, obtained after neoadjuvant nivolumab, alone or with ipilimumab, at or shortly before surgery. The CDR3 loop reads CASRLEGGDTQYF. The CDR3 DNA reads TGTGCAAGTCGCTTAGAAGGGGGGGATACGCAGTATTTT.